Sequencing of this TCR beta chain was carried out in a study of T cells after yellow fever vaccination. Study results and caveats: Peaking on day 5 versus 15, the secondary response was faster but weaker. Abundant bulk-derived clonotypes could contaminate FACS-sorted repertoires.

TCRdb itself ran the 5' RACE reads through MiXCR, one entry per CDR3 protein. The sample includes approximately 300,000 distinct CDR3 sequences, about 10% of them seen just once. Trimming removed 4 bases from V and 0 bases from J; junction bases left unmatched: 10. CDR1 is SGHRS and CDR2 is YFSETQ in the germline V gene. The CDR3 sequence is 17 residues long. As regards this clonotype: Its specificity is not known.

The receptor was derived from a man aged 18 to 29 who received the YFV17D yellow fever vaccine. The rearrangement links TRBV5-1 to TRBJ1-1; 9 nucleotides line up with TRBD1. Sample: CD4+ T cells sorted from PBMCs, taken 45 days after the yellow fever booster vaccination. CDR3 bases: TGCGCCAGCAGCCCGGGACAGGGAGGTATCATGAACACTGAAGCTTTCTTT. Protein: CASSPGQGGIMNTEAFF.